This TCR beta chain was recorded in a study of T cell changes during pregnancy in multiple sclerosis. The CDR3 has 12 residues. The germline V and J ends were trimmed by 5 bases and 6 bases, with 9 bases remaining between them. Germline CDR1 MNHEY, CDR2 SVGAGI. Clones were read by immunoSEQ multiplex PCR, and TCRdb kept only the in-frame ones, dropping some. Here the sample spans fewer than 65,000 clones, 90% to 95% being singletons. The V gene is TRBV6-5, the J gene TRBJ2-3; possibly TRBD2 for D (6 bases). Source: peripheral blood, taken after pregnancy. This TCR was recovered from a female donor in good health, enrolled as a control in a pregnancy study. The CDR3 bases are TGTGCCAGCAGTCGAAGCGGGGATACGCAGTATTTT. Translation: CASSRSGDTQYF.